Sequencing of this T cell receptor beta chain was carried out in a study of cytomegalovirus exposure and HLA in healthy donors (dated by TCRdb to 2016 to 2017). With regard to the full study: A later analysis indicated that the 130 or so validation repertoires were generated on the platform also employed for the roughly 720 repertoires of the first cohort. The study aimed to test whether cataloging public T cell receptors could reveal signatures of past pathogen exposure. In addition to the first cohort of several hundred subjects, a separate validation cohort of 130 or so different subjects was used. The study combined high-throughput TCR immunosequencing, statistical association of individual TCRs with disease status, and machine learning to predict cytomegalovirus infection status.

Worth noting for this clone: Its binding antigen is unknown. The record has no base qualities; no much larger clone is one base away.

Study-wide findings and limitations: Most TCR sequences were seen in very few donors, while some public TCRs were found in many individuals. The study listed 164 TCR beta chains as associated with cytomegalovirus. All 120 or so repertoires were used to score co-occurrence in the validation cohort in a later analysis, because that analysis had no HLA typing for the cohort. Of the cluster scores, 85% to 95% were above 0 in a later analysis, which found that TCRs clustered in the first cohort also tended to co-occur in the 120 validation repertoires. In vitro tests confirmed that three of the cytomegalovirus-associated TCR beta chains recognize cytomegalovirus antigens. The authors suggested that the approach could potentially be extended to other disease states and immunological phenotypes. The classifier was reported to diagnose cytomegalovirus status with high specificity and sensitivity in both the original and validation cohorts.

The library was generated by the immunoSEQ multiplex PCR assay. The original methods were these. To diagnose cytomegalovirus status from the catalog of TCR beta chain sequences, a statistical classification framework was built. TCRdb re-hosts the immuneACCESS table, in-frame sequences only. Its copies lack some clones; in the studies checked, an unresolved V gene accounts for under half of them, and the cause for the rest is not known. That table furnishes V, J and clone size, whereas the DNA furnished D and trimming. The sample profile shows roughly 75,000 clones; over 85% of them were found once. The ten biggest clones cover 1.2% to 1.5% of the sample. The CDR3 goes from the cysteine to the phenylalanine over 14 residues. Only CDR3 DNA remains: 42 bases, in frame from the first base. V is clipped by 5 bases and J by 7 bases, and the sequence between their germline boundaries is 15 bases long. CDR1 and CDR2 were assigned from the germline V gene (reference sequence) as MNHEY and SMNVEV.

Donors formed part of the validation cohort, which comprised fewer than 150 subjects and was distinct from the first cohort of under 850 subjects. The origin of this receptor is a man aged 18 to 29 in good health and CMV-seropositive. The sequencing input was PBMCs. The chain was built from TRBV27 and TRBJ2-1; 6 matching bases give a weak D call of TRBD2. The CDR3: CASSRPTRPNEQFF. The DNA sequence is TGTGCCAGCAGTCGCCCGACTAGACCAAATGAGCAGTTCTTC.